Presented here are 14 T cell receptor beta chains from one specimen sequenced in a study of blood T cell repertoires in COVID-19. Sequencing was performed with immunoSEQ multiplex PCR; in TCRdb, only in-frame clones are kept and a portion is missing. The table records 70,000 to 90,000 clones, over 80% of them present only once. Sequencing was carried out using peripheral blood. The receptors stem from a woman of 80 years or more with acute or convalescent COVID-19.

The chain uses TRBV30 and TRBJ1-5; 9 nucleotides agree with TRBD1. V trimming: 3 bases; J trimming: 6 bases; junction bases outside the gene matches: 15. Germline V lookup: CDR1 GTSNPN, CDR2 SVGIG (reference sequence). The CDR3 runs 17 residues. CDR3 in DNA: TGTGCCTGGAGACCCCCTGGGGGACAGGGAGTAGTTCAGCCCCAGCATTTT. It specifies CAWRPPGGQGVVQPQHF.

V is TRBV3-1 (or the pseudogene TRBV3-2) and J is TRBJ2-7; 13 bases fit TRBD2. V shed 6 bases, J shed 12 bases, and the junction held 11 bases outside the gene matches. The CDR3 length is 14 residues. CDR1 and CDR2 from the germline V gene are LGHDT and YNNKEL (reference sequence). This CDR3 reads CASRRGLAGSGWYF. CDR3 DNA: TGTGCCAGCAGGCGGGGACTAGCGGGGAGCGGTTGGTACTTC.

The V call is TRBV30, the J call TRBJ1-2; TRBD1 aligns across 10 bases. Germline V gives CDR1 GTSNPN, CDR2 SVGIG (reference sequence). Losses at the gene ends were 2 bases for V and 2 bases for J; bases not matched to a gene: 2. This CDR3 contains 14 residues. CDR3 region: CAWSPGQGNYGYTF. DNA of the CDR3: TGTGCCTGGAGTCCGGGACAGGGGAACTATGGCTACACCTTC. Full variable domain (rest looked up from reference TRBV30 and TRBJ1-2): SQTIHQWPATLVQPVGSPLSLECTVEGTSNPNLYWYRQAAGRGLQLLFYSVGIGQISSEVPQNLSASRPQDRQFILSSKKLLLSDSGFYLCAWSPGQGNYGYTFGSGTRLTVV.

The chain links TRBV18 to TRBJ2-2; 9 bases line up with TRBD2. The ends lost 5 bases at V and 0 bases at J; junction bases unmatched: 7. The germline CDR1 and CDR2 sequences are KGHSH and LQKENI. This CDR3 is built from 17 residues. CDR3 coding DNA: TGTGCCAGCTCAACCGTTAGCGGGAGCACGAACACCGGGGAGCTGTTTTTT. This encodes CASSTVSGSTNTGELFF.

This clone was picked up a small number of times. The CDR3, as DNA: TGCAGCGTTGGTCGGGGGGGCACAGATACGCAGTATTTT. Translating it yields CSVGRGGTDTQYF. The rearrangement joins TRBV29-1 to TRBJ2-3, with 7 bases matching TRBD2. Germline lookup yields CDR1 SQVTM and CDR2 ANQGSEA. V was clipped by 4 bases and J by 1 base; unmatched bases: 2. This CDR3 comprises 13 residues.

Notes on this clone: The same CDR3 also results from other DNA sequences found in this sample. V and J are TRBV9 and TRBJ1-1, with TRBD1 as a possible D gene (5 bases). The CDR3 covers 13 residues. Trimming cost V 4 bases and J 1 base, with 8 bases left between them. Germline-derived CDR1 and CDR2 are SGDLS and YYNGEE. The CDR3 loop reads CASSPTGNTEAFF. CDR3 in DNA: TGTGCCAGCAGCCCCACAGGGAACACTGAAGCTTTCTTT.

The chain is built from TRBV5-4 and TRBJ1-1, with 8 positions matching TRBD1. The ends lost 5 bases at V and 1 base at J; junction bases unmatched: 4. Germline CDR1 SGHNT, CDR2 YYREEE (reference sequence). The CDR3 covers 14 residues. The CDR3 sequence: CASSKDRGNTEAFF. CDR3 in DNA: TGTGCCAGCAGTAAAGACAGGGGGAACACTGAAGCTTTCTTT.

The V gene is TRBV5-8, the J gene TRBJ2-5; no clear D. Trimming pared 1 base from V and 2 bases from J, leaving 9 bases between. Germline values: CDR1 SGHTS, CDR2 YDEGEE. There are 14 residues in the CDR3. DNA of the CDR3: TGTGCCAGCAGCTTGTGGCAGGCACAAGAGACCCAGTACTTC. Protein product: CASSLWQAQETQYF.

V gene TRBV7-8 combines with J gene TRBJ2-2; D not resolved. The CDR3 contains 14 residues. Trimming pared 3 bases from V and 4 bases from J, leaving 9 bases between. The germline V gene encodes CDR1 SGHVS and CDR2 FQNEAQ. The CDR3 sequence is CASSFYSSTGELFF. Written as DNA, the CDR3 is TGTGCCAGCAGCTTTTATAGCAGCACCGGGGAGCTGTTTTTT.

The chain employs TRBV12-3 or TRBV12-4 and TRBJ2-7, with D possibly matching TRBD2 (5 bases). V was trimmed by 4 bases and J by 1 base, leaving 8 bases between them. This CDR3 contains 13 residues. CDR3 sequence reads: CASSWPGSYEQYF. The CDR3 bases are TGTGCCAGCAGTTGGCCGGGATCCTACGAGCAGTACTTC.

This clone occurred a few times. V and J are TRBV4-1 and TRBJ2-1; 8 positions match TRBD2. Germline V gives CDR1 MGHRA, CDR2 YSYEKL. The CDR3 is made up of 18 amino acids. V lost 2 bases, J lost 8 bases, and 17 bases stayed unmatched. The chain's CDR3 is CASSQSGLAGNGGDEQFF. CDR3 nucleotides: TGCGCCAGCAGCCAAAGTGGCCTAGCGGGTAACGGGGGGGATGAGCAGTTCTTC.

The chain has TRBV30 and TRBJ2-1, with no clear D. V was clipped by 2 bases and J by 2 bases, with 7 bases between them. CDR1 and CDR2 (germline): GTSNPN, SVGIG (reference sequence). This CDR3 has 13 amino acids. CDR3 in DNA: TGTGCCTGGAGTTCAAACACCTACAATGAGCAGTTCTTC. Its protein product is CAWSSNTYNEQFF. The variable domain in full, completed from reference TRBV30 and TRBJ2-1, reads SQTIHQWPATLVQPVGSPLSLECTVEGTSNPNLYWYRQAAGRGLQLLFYSVGIGQISSEVPQNLSASRPQDRQFILSSKKLLLSDSGFYLCAWSSNTYNEQFFGPGTRLTVL.

The CDR3 nucleotides read TGTGCCAGCTCACCCGCGACAGGGGAAAGTGAGCAGTTCTTC. Amino acids: CASSPATGESEQFF. The rearrangement uses TRBV18 and TRBJ2-1; 8 nucleotides match TRBD1. Per germline, CDR1 KGHSH and CDR2 LQKENI. The V and J ends lost 3 bases and 9 bases, in that order; junction bases with no gene match: 7. This CDR3 spans 14 amino acids.

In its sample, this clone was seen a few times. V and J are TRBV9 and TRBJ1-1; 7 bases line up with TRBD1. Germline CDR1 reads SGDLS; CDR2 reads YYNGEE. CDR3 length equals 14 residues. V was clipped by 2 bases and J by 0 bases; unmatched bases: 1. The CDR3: CASSVDRVNTEAFF. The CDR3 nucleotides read TGTGCCAGCAGCGTCGACAGGGTGAACACTGAAGCTTTCTTT.